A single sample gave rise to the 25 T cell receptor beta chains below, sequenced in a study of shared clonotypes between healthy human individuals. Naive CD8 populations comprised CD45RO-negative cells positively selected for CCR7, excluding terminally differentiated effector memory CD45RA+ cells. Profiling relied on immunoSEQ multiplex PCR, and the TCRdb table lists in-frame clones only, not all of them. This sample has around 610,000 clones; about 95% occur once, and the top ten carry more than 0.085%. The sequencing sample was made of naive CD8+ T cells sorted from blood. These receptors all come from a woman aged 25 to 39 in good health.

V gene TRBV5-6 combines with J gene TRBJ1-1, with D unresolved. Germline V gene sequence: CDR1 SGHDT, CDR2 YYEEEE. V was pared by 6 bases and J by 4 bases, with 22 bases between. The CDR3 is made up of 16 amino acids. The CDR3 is CASTHLKDPGSTEAFF. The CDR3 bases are TGTGCCAGCACTCACTTAAAGGATCCTGGGAGCACTGAAGCTTTCTTT.

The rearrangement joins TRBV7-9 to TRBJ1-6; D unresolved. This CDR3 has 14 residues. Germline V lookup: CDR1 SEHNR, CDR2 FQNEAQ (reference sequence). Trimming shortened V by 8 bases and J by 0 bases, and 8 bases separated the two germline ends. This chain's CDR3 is CASCSSSYNSPLHF. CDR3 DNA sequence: TGTGCCAGCTGCAGTAGCTCCTATAATTCACCCCTCCACTTT. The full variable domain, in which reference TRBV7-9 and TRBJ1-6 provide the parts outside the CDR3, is DTGVSQNPRHKITKRGQNVTFRCDPISEHNRLYWYRQTLGQGPEFLTYFQNEAQLEKSRLLSDRFSAERPKGSFSTLEIQRTEQGDSAMYLCASCSSSYNSPLHFGNGTRLTVT.

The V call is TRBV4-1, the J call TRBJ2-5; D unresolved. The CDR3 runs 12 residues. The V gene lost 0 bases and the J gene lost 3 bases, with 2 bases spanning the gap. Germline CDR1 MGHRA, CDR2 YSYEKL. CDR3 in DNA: TGCGCCAGCAGCCAAGATGAAGAGACCCAGTACTTC. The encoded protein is CASSQDEETQYF.

The DNA of the CDR3 is TGTGCCAGCAGCACCCAGTACAATGAGCAGTTCTTC. The encoded protein is CASSTQYNEQFF. The chain employs TRBV21-1 and TRBJ2-1; the D call TRBD1 from the table was never checked on the DNA. TRBV21-1 is a listed pseudogene. The CDR3 runs 12 residues.

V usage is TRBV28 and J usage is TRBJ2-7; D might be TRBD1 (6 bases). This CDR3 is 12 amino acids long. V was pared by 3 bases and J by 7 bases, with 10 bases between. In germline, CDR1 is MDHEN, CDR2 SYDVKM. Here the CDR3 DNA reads TGTGCCAGCAGTTTGTGGGGGCGGGAGCAGTACTTC. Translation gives CASSLWGREQYF.

CDR3 nucleotide sequence: TGTGCCAGCAGCTCGCCACAGGGGGCGGGGGAGACCCAGTACTTC. This gives the protein CASSSPQGAGETQYF. The chain combines TRBV7-2 with TRBJ2-5, with 9 bases matching TRBD1. Germline CDR1 reads SGHTA; CDR2 reads FQGNSA. This CDR3 is 15 amino acids long. The V segment lost 4 bases and the J segment 5 bases; nucleotides outside the gene matches: 8.

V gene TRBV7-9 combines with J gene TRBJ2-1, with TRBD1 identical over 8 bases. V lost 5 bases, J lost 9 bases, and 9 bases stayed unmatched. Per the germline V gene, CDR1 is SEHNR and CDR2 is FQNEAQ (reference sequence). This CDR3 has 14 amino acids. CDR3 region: CASSHYRGKGEQFF. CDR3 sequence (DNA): TGTGCCAGCAGCCATTACAGGGGGAAGGGTGAGCAGTTCTTC.

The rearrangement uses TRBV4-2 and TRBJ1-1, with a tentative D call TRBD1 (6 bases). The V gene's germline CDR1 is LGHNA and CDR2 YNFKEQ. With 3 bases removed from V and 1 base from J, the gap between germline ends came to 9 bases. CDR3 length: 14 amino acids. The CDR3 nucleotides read TGTGCCAGCAGCCAGGGGGACAAGAACACTGAAGCTTTCTTT. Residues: CASSQGDKNTEAFF.

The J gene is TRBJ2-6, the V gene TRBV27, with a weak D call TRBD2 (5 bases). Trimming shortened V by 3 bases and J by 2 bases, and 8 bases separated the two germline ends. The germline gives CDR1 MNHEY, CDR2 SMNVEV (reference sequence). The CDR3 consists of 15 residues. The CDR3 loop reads CASSLMGAGANVLTF. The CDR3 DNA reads TGTGCCAGCAGTTTGATGGGAGCTGGGGCCAACGTCCTGACTTTC.

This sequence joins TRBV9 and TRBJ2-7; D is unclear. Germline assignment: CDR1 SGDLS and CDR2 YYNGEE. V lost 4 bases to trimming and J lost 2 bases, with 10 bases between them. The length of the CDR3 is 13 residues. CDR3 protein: CASSTSSAYEQYF. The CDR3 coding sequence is TGTGCCAGCAGCACTTCTTCCGCCTACGAGCAGTACTTC.

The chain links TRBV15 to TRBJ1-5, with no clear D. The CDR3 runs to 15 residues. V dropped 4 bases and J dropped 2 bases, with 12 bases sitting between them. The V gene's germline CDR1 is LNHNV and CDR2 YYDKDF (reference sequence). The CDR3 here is CATSTLELGNQPQHF. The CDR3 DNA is TGTGCCACCAGCACCCTGGAACTAGGCAATCAGCCCCAGCATTTT.

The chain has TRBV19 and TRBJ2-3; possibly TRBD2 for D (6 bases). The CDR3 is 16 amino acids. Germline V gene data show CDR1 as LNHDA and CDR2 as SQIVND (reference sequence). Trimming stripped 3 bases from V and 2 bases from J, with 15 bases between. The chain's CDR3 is CASSIVGLGNTDTQYF. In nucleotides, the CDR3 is TGTGCCAGTAGTATTGTGGGACTCGGAAACACAGATACGCAGTATTTT. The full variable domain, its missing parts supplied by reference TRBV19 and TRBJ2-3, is DGGITQSPKYLFRKEGQNVTLSCEQNLNHDAMYWYRQDPGQGLRLIYYSQIVNDFQKGDIAEGYSVSREKKESFPLTVTSAQKNPTAFYLCASSIVGLGNTDTQYFGPGTRLTVL.

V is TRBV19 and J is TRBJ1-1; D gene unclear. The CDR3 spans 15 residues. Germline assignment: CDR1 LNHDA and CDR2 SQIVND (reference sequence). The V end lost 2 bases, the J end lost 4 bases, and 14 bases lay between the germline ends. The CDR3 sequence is CASSISELGGTEAFF. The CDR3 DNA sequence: TGTGCCAGTAGTATATCGGAGCTAGGAGGCACTGAAGCTTTCTTT.

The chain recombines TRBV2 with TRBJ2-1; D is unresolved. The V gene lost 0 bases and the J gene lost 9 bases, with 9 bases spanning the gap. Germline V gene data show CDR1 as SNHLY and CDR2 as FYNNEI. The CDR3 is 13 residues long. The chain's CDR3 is CASSEALSGEQFF. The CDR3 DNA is TGTGCCAGCAGTGAAGCGCTTTCTGGTGAGCAGTTCTTC.

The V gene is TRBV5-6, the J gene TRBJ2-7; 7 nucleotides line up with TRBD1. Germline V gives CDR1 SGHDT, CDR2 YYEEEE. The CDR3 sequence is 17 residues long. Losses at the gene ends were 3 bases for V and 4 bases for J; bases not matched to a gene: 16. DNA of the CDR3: TGTGCCAGCAGCTCCCTATCCCGGGACAGTATTACGTACGAGCAGTACTTC. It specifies CASSSLSRDSITYEQYF.

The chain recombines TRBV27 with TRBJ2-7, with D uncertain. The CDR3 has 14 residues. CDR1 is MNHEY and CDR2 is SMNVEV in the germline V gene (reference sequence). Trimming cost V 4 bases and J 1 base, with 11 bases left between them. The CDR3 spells CASSYGWNSYEQYF. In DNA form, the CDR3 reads TGTGCCAGCAGTTACGGCTGGAATTCCTACGAGCAGTACTTC.

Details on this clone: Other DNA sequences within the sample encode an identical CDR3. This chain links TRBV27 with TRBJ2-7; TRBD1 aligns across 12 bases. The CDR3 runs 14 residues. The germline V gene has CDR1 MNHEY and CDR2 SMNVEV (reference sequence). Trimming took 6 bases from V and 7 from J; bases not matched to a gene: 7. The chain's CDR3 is CASSPGTGGGEQYF. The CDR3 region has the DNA TGTGCCAGCAGCCCCGGGACAGGGGGCGGTGAGCAGTACTTC.

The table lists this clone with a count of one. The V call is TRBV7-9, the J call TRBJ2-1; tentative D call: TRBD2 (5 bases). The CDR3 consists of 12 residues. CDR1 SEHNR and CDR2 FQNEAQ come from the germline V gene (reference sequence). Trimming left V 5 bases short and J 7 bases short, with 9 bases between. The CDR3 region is CASSRTGNEQFF. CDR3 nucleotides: TGTGCCAGCAGCCGTACGGGAAATGAGCAGTTCTTC.

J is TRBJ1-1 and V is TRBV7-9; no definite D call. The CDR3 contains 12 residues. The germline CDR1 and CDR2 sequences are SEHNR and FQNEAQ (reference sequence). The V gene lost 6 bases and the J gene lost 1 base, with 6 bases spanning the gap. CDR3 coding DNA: TGTGCCAGCAGATCTGAGAACACTGAAGCTTTCTTT. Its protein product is CASRSENTEAFF.

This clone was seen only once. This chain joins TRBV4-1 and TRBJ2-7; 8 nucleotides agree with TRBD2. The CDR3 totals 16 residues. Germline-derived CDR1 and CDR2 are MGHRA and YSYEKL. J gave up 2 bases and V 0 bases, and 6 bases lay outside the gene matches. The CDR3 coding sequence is TGCGCCAGCAGCCAAGACAGACGGGAGGGCCCCTACGAGCAGTACTTC. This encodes CASSQDRREGPYEQYF.

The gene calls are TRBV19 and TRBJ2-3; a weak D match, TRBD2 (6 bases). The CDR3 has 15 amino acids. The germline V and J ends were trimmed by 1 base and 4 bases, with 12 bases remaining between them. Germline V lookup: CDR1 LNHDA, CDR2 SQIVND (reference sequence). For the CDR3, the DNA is TGTGCCAGTAGTATAGGATCCGGGAGCGCAGATACGCAGTATTTT. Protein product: CASSIGSGSADTQYF.

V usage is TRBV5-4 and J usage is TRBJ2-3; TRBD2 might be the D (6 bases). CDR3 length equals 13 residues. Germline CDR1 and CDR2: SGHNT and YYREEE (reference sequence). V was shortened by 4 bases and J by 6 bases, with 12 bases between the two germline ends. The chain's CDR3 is CASSGGTDDTQYF. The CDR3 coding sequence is TGTGCCAGCAGCGGAGGGACTGATGATACGCAGTATTTT.

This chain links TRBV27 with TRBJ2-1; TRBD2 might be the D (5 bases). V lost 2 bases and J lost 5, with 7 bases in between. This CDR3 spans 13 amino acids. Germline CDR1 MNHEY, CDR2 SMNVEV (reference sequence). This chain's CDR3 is CASSLLANNEQFF. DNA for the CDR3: TGTGCCAGCAGTTTACTAGCCAACAATGAGCAGTTCTTC.

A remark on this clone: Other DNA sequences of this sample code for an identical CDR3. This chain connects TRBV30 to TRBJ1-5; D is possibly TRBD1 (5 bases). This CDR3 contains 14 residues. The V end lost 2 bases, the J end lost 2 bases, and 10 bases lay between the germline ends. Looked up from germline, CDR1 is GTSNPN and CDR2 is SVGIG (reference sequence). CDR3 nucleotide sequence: TGTGCCTGGAGTCCCGGGGCGGGCAATCAGCCCCAGCATTTT. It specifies CAWSPGAGNQPQHF. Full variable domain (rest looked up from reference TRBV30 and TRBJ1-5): SQTIHQWPATLVQPVGSPLSLECTVEGTSNPNLYWYRQAAGRGLQLLFYSVGIGQISSEVPQNLSASRPQDRQFILSSKKLLLSDSGFYLCAWSPGAGNQPQHFGDGTRLSIL.

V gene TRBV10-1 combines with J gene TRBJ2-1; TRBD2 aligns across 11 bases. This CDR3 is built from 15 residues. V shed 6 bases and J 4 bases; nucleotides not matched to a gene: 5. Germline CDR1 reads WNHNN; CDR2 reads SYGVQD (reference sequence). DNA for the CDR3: TGCGCCAGCAGGCCCGGGACTAGCGGTTACAATGAGCAGTTCTTC. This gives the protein CASRPGTSGYNEQFF.